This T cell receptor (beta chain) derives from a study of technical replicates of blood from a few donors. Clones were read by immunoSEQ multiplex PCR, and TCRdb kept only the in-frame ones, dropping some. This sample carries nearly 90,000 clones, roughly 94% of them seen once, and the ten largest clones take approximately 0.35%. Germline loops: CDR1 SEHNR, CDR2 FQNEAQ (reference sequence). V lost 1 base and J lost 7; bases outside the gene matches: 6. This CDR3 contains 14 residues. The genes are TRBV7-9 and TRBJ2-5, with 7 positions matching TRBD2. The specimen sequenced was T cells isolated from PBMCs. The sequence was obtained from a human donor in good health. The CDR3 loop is CASSLGWGGATQYF. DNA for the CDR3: TGTGCCAGCAGCTTAGGGTGGGGAGGGGCGACCCAGTACTTC.